The next 21 T cell receptor beta chains were all read from a single sample in a study of T cell responses to AZD1222 COVID-19 vaccine. This table comes from immunoSEQ multiplex PCR, and its TCRdb copy is limited to in-frame clones, with some not included. The table lists fewer than 150,000 clones, roughly 88% of them singletons. The sequencing here drew on peripheral blood, taken on day 0 of AZD1222 vaccination. Receptors originate from an adult in good health.

V usage is TRBV7-2 and J usage is TRBJ1-1; no reliable D call. V gave up 7 bases and J gave up 4 bases, with 19 bases separating them. The CDR3 contains 15 residues. From germline, CDR1 is SGHTA and CDR2 FQGNSA. The CDR3 reads CASNSHSGSGTEAFF. As DNA, the CDR3 is TGTGCCAGCAACTCCCACTCGGGATCTGGCACTGAAGCTTTCTTT.

J is TRBJ2-1 and V is TRBV14; 9 bases align to TRBD1. The CDR3 length is 16 residues. Trimming removed 4 bases from V and 7 bases from J; junction bases left unmatched: 11. CDR1 is SGHDN, CDR2 FVKESK, per germline. The CDR3 DNA is TGTGCCAGCAGCCGACCCGGGACAGGGTCGTGGAATGAGCAGTTCTTC. Encoded protein: CASSRPGTGSWNEQFF. The whole variable domain, remainder taken from reference TRBV14 and TRBJ2-1, is EAGVTQFPSHSVIEKGQTVTLRCDPISGHDNLYWYRRVMGKEIKFLLHFVKESKQDESGMPNNRFLAERTGGTYSTLKVQPAELEDSGVYFCASSRPGTGSWNEQFFGPGTRLTVL.

With regard to this clone: The same CDR3 also results from other DNA sequences found in this sample. The rearrangement links TRBV6-2 or TRBV6-3 to TRBJ2-1; 7 nucleotides line up with TRBD2. Losses at the gene ends were 6 bases for V and 1 base for J; bases not matched to a gene: 6. Germline V lookup: CDR1 MNHEY, CDR2 SVGEGT. The CDR3 totals 15 residues. CDR3 nucleotides: TGTGCCAGCAGCTATAGCGGGCCTTCCTACAATGAGCAGTTCTTC. Translation: CASSYSGPSYNEQFF.

The chain has TRBV11-2 and TRBJ2-2; D gene unclear. The germline V and J ends were trimmed by 1 base and 4 bases, with 7 bases remaining between them. CDR1 is SGHAT and CDR2 is FQNNGV in the germline V gene. The CDR3 is 14 residues long. For the CDR3, the DNA is TGTGCCAGCAGCTTAGGCTGGGGCACCGGGGAGCTGTTTTTT. This translates into CASSLGWGTGELFF. The whole variable domain, filled in from reference TRBV11-2 and TRBJ2-2, reads EAGVAQSPRYKIIEKRQSVAFWCNPISGHATLYWYQQILGQGPKLLIQFQNNGVVDDSQLPKDRFSAERLKGVDSTLKIQPAKLEDSAVYLCASSLGWGTGELFFGEGSRLTVL.

V and J are TRBV7-2 and TRBJ1-2; 8 nucleotides match TRBD1. The CDR3 spans 13 residues. Germline values: CDR1 SGHTA, CDR2 FQGNSA. The junction had 5 bases not matched to a gene; V was cut back by 3 bases and J by 8 bases. The CDR3 coding sequence is TGTGCCAGCAGCTTGACAGGGGTTGGCGGCTACACCTTC. Translated, it gives CASSLTGVGGYTF.

The chain carries TRBV4-3 and TRBJ2-1; D is possibly TRBD2 (6 bases). V lost 0 bases and J lost 3, with 21 bases in between. CDR1 is LGHNA, CDR2 YSLEER, per germline. CDR3 length: 19 amino acids. Here the CDR3 reads CASSQDGAGGMIVYNEQFF. DNA of the CDR3: TGCGCCAGCAGCCAAGATGGGGCCGGGGGAATGATAGTCTACAATGAGCAGTTCTTC.

The chain employs TRBV28 and TRBJ1-6; the D gene is possibly TRBD1 (6 bases). The CDR3 has 18 amino acids. The V end was cut by 1 base, the J end by 8 bases, with 21 bases between. Germline V lookup: CDR1 MDHEN, CDR2 SYDVKM. Here the CDR3 DNA reads TGTGCCAGCAGTTTATACAGGGATCACCCCCGTCCGGATTCACCCCTCCACTTT. Translated: CASSLYRDHPRPDSPLHF.

V and J are TRBV18 and TRBJ1-1, with no clear D. The CDR3 contains 15 residues. Germline assignment: CDR1 KGHSH and CDR2 LQKENI. Trimming pared 0 bases from V and 2 bases from J, leaving 10 bases between. This CDR3 is CASSPPRAENTEAFF. The CDR3 coding sequence is TGTGCCAGCTCACCACCGAGGGCAGAAAACACTGAAGCTTTCTTT.

The CDR3 DNA follows: TGCGCCAGCAGTGAGTCAGGGACAGGGGGACCAAATAATTCACCCCTCCACTTT. Amino acids: CASSESGTGGPNNSPLHF. The chain uses TRBV10-2 and TRBJ1-6, with TRBD1 matching over 11 bases. This CDR3 region has 18 residues. Germline V CDR1 and CDR2: WSHSY, SAAADI. The V and J ends lost 0 bases and 5 bases, in that order; junction bases with no gene match: 6.

This clone was recorded a few times. V usage is TRBV10-3 and J usage is TRBJ1-6; D unclear. The length of the CDR3 is 13 residues. Germline CDR1 reads ENHRY; CDR2 reads SYGVKD. Trimming took off 7 bases at V and 6 bases at J, with 10 bases between the two ends. In nucleotides, the CDR3 is TGTGCCATCACGGATGGACTTAATTCACCCCTCCACTTT. Its translation: CAITDGLNSPLHF.

On this clone itself: One junction end disagrees with the germline gene, perhaps due to a read error. This rearrangement joins TRBV25-1 to TRBJ2-1; the D gene is possibly TRBD2 (5 bases). This CDR3 is built from 13 residues. Germline V lookup: CDR1 MGHDK, CDR2 SYGVNS. The CDR3 DNA reads TGTGCCAGCAGTCGCCCAGCGGAAGGCATTTCGATCTTC. Its protein is CASSRPAEGISIF.

The CDR3 sequence: CASSHSGRNTIYF. CDR3 nucleotide sequence: TGTGCCAGCAGCCACTCGGGGAGAAACACCATATATTTT. V usage is TRBV12-3 or TRBV12-4 and J usage is TRBJ1-3; D call uncertain. The CDR3 consists of 13 residues. The V end was cut by 6 bases, the J end by 5 bases, with 11 bases between.

The chain joins TRBV6-1 to TRBJ2-7; D may be TRBD1 (6 bases). The CDR3 runs 14 residues. The germline V gene has CDR1 MNHNS and CDR2 SASEGT. Trimming pared 3 bases from V and 2 bases from J, leaving 11 bases between. Here the CDR3 DNA reads TGTGCCAGCAGTGACCGGGACAAAGCCTACGAGCAGTACTTC. Translated, it gives CASSDRDKAYEQYF.

The chain carries TRBV5-4 and TRBJ1-4; D is unresolved. V shed 4 bases and J shed 7 bases, with 11 bases lying between them. The germline gives CDR1 SGHNT, CDR2 YYREEE (reference sequence). This CDR3 spans 13 amino acids. For the CDR3, the DNA is TGTGCCAGCAGCCTGATAACGGGTGAAAAACTGTTTTTT. Translated: CASSLITGEKLFF.

This chain's CDR3 is CASSLSGSAYEQYF. The CDR3 DNA follows: TGTGCCAGCAGCTTAAGCGGGAGCGCCTACGAGCAGTACTTC. The chain is built from TRBV5-8 and TRBJ2-7, with 8 bases lining up with TRBD2. CDR1 and CDR2 from the germline V gene are SGHTS and YDEGEE. There are 14 residues in the CDR3. Losses at the gene ends were 2 bases for V and 2 bases for J; bases not matched to a gene: 3.

The chain joins TRBV7-8 to TRBJ1-1, with 7 nucleotides matching TRBD1. V shed 2 bases and J 6 bases; nucleotides not matched to a gene: 9. The CDR3 runs to 15 residues. CDR1 and CDR2 (germline): SGHVS, FQNEAQ. CDR3 sequence (DNA): TGTGCCAGCAGCTTATATCAGGGGGGAAAGGCTGAAGCTTTCTTT. Translation: CASSLYQGGKAEAFF.

The chain links TRBV7-7 to TRBJ1-3, with D uncertain. The CDR3 spans 15 residues. Trimming shortened V by 5 bases and J by 0 bases, and 11 bases separated the two germline ends. CDR1 SSHAT and CDR2 FNYEAQ come from the germline V gene (reference sequence). This chain's CDR3 is CASSPDVSSGNTIYF. For the CDR3, the DNA is TGTGCCAGCAGCCCGGACGTGAGCTCTGGAAACACCATATATTTT.

CDR3 nucleotide sequence: TGTGCCAGCAGCTTGGGACAGGTCGGGGCCAACGTCCTGACTTTC. Translating it yields CASSLGQVGANVLTF. V gene TRBV7-6 combines with J gene TRBJ2-6; TRBD1 agrees at 8 bases. This CDR3 contains 15 residues. V was clipped by 3 bases and J by 4 bases; unmatched bases: 2. Germline values: CDR1 SGHVS, CDR2 FNYEAQ.

J is TRBJ2-6 and V is TRBV28; D perhaps matches TRBD1 (6 bases). This CDR3 comprises 19 residues. With 2 bases removed from V and 0 bases from J, the gap between germline ends came to 17 bases. Germline V gene sequence: CDR1 MDHEN, CDR2 SYDVKM. This CDR3 reads CASSLPSRDTGSGANVLTF. CDR3 in DNA: TGTGCCAGCAGTTTACCATCACGGGACACCGGCTCTGGGGCCAACGTCCTGACTTTC.

The J gene is TRBJ1-4, the V gene TRBV13; D is unresolved. Trimming removed 4 bases from V and 3 bases from J, with 12 bases in between. This CDR3 has 15 residues. Germline V gene sequence: CDR1 PRHDT, CDR2 FYEKMQ (reference sequence). The DNA for the CDR3 is TGTGCCAGCAGCTCCGGAAGAGGGTCTAATGAAAAACTGTTTTTT. It codes for CASSSGRGSNEKLFF.

The V and J genes are TRBV12-3 or TRBV12-4 and TRBJ2-7, with D perhaps TRBD1 or TRBD2 (5 bases each). The ends were cut back, 1 base at V and 2 bases at J, with 6 bases in the middle. This CDR3 spans 13 amino acids. The CDR3 nucleotides read TGTGCCAGCAGTTTAGGGGGACCCTACGAGCAGTACTTC. This gives the protein CASSLGGPYEQYF.